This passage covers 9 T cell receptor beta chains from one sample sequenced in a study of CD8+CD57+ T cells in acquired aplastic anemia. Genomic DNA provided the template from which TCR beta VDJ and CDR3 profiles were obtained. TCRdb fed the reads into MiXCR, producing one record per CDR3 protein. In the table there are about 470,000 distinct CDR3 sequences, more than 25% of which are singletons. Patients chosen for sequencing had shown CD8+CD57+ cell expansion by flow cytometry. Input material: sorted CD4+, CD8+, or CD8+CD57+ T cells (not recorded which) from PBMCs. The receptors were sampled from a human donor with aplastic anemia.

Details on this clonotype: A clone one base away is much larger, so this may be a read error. CDR3 protein: CATGRAQGGQETQYF. In DNA form, the CDR3 reads TGTGCCACCGGCAGAGCTCAAGGGGGGCAAGAGACCCAGTACTTC. The genes are TRBV15 and TRBJ2-5; possibly TRBD1 or TRBD2 for D (6 bases each). This CDR3 contains 15 residues. CDR1 and CDR2 from the germline V gene are LNHNV and YYDKDF (reference sequence).

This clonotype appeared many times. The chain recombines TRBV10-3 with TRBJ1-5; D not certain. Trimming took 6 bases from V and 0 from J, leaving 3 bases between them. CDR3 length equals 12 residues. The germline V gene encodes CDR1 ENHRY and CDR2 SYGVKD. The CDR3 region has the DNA TGTGCCATCAGCGTTAGCAATCAGCCCCAGCATTTT. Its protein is CAISVSNQPQHF.

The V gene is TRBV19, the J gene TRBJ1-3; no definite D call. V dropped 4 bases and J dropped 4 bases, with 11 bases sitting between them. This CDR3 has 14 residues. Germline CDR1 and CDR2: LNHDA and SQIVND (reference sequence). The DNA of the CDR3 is TGTGCCAGTAGTAAACGTCCAGCGGGAAACACCATATATTTT. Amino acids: CASSKRPAGNTIYF.

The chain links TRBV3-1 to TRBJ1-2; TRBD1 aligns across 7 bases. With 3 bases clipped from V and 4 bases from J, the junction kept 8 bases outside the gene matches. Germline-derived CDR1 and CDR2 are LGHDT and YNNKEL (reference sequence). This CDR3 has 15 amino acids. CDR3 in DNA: TGTGCCAGCAGCCAGGTCCATGCAGGGGGCTATGGCTACACCTTC. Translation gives CASSQVHAGGYGYTF.

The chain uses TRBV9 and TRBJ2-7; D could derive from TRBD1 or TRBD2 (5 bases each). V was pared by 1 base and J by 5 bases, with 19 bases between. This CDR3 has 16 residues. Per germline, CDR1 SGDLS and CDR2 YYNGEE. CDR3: CASSVSQGRIGDEQYF. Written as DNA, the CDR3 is TGTGCCAGCAGCGTAAGTCAGGGACGGATCGGCGACGAGCAGTACTTC.

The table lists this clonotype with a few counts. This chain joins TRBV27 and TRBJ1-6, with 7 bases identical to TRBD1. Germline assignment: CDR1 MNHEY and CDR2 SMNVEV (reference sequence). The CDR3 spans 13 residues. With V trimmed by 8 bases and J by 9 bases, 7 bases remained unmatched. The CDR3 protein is CASDRASGSPLHF. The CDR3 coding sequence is TGTGCCAGCGACAGGGCGTCCGGTTCACCCCTCCACTTT.

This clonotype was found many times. The CDR3 sequence is CASSVGDRSYYEQYF. CDR3 nucleotides: TGTGCCAGCAGCGTAGGGGACCGATCTTACTACGAGCAGTACTTC. The chain links TRBV9 to TRBJ2-7; either TRBD1 or TRBD2 may fit D (5 bases each). There are 15 residues in the CDR3. The V and J ends lost 0 bases and 3 bases respectively, with 13 bases between them. Germline V CDR1 and CDR2: SGDLS, YYNGEE.

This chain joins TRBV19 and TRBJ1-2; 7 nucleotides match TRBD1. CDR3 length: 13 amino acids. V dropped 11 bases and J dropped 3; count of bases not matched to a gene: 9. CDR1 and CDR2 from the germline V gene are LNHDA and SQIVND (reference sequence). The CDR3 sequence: CAWLQGGYYGYTF. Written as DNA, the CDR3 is TGTGCCTGGCTCCAGGGGGGCTACTATGGCTACACCTTC. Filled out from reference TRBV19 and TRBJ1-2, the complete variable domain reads DGGITQSPKYLFRKEGQNVTLSCEQNLNHDAMYWYRQDPGQGLRLIYYSQIVNDFQKGDIAEGYSVSREKKESFPLTVTSAQKNPTAFYLCAWLQGGYYGYTFGSGTRLTVV.

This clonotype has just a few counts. CDR3 residues: CASSLASGGTAGNEQFF. The CDR3 DNA reads TGTGCCAGCAGCTTAGCGTCGGGGGGCACAGCAGGCAATGAGCAGTTCTTC. The chain carries TRBV7-2 and TRBJ2-1, with a possible D match to TRBD2 (7 bases). Trimming took 0 bases from V and 6 from J, leaving 18 bases between them. Germline-derived CDR1 and CDR2 are SGHTA and FQGNSA. The CDR3 is 17 residues long.